This T cell receptor (beta chain) is from a study of blood T cell repertoires in COVID-19. Overall study context: Material from acute and convalescent COVID-19 was sourced from the United States, Italy and Spain. Sources were T cells, B-cell-depleted T cells, or PBMCs; the material itself was cDNA or gDNA.

As handled by the study authors: Amplification of reference gene primers was used by the study to estimate nucleated cell counts. Libraries were prepared by immunoSEQ multiplex PCR; TCRdb keeps only in-frame clonotypes and omits some of them. D and trimming were read from the DNA, whereas the V and J calls and clone size are those reported in that table. This table has about 300,000 clones, 89% appearing once. In germline, CDR1 is SGHRS, CDR2 YFSETQ. V dropped 4 bases and J dropped 5; count of bases not matched to a gene: 11. The CDR3 sequence is 15 residues long. Specimen: peripheral blood. The sequence was obtained from a man between 18 and 29 years old who had recovered from COVID-19. The chain combines TRBV5-1 with TRBJ1-2, with 7 bases matching TRBD1. CDR3 coding DNA: TGCGCCAGCAGCCCTATAGGGGACAGAGGGTATGGCTACACCTTC. This codes for CASSPIGDRGYGYTF.